This T cell receptor (beta chain) was found in a study of OX40 agonist ivuxolimab in advanced cancers. V lost 4 bases and J lost 0; bases outside the gene matches: 1. The germline V gene encodes CDR1 SNHLY and CDR2 FYNNEI. The CDR3 covers 15 residues. Profiled with immunoSEQ multiplex PCR; TCRdb holds only in-frame clones, not every one. The repertoire consists of tens of thousands of clones, with about 90% occurring once and the leading ten covering around 48%. Sequencing used CD4+ or CD8+ T cells sorted from blood, obtained in a trial of the OX40 agonist ivuxolimab. The source is an adult with an advanced solid tumor such as melanoma, head and neck, liver or kidney cancer. This chain uses TRBV2 with TRBJ2-3; 10 positions match TRBD1. CDR3 protein: CASSGGQGSTDTQYF. As DNA, the CDR3 is TGTGCCAGCAGTGGGGGACAGGGGAGCACAGATACGCAGTATTTT.